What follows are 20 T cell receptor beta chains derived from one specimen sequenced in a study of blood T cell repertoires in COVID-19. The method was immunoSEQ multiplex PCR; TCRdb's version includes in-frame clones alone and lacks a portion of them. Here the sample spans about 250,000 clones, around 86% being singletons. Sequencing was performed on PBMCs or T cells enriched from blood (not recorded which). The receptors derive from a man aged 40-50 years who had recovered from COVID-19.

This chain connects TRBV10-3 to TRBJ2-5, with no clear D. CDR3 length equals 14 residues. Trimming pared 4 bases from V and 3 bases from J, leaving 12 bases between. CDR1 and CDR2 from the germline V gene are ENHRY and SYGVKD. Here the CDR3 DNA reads TGTGCCATCAGTGTAGGTCGGCAGGAAGAGACCCAGTACTTC. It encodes CAISVGRQEETQYF.

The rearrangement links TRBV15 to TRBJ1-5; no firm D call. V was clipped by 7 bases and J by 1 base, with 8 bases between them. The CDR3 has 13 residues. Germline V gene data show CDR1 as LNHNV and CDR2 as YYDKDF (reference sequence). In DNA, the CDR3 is TGTGCCACCAAAGAGTGGAGCAATCAGCCCCAGCATTTT. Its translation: CATKEWSNQPQHF.

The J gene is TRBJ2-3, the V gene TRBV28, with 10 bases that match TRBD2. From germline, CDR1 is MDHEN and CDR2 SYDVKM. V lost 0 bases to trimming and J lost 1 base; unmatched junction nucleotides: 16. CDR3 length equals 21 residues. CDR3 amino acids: CASSLCRVWRSGRGGTDTQYF. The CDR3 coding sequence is TGTGCCAGCAGTTTATGTAGGGTGTGGCGAAGCGGGAGGGGGGGCACAGATACGCAGTATTTT.

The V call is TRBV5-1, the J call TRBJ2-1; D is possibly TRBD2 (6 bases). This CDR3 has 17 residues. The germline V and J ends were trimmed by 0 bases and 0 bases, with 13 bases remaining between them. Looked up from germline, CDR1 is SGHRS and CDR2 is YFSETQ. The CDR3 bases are TGCGCCAGCAGCTTGGTAGGGACTCCGAGCTCCTACAATGAGCAGTTCTTC. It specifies CASSLVGTPSSYNEQFF. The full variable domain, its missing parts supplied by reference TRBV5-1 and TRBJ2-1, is KAGVTQTPRYLIKTRGQQVTLSCSPISGHRSVSWYQQTPGQGLQFLFEYFSETQRNKGNFPGRFSGRQFSNSRSEMNVSTLELGDSALYLCASSLVGTPSSYNEQFFGPGTRLTVL.

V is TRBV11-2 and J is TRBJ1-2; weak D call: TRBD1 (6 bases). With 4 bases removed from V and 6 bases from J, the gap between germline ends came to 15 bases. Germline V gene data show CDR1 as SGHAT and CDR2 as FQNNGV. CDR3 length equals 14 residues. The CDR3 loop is CASSSQLGGDGYTF. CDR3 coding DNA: TGTGCCAGCAGCTCGCAGTTAGGGGGAGATGGCTACACCTTC.

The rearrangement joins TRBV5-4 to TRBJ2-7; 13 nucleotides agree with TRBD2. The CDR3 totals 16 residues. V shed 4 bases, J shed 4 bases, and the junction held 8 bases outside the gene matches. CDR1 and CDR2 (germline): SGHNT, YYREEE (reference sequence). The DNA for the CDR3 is TGTGCCAGCAGCCCCGGACTAGCGGGGGACCTTTACGAGCAGTACTTC. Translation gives CASSPGLAGDLYEQYF.

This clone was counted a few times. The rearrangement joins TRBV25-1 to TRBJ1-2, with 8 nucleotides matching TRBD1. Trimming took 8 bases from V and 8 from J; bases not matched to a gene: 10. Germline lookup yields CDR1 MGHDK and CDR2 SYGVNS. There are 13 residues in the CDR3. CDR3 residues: CASGKGQGGGYTF. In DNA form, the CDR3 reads TGTGCCAGCGGGAAAGGACAGGGAGGCGGCTACACCTTC.

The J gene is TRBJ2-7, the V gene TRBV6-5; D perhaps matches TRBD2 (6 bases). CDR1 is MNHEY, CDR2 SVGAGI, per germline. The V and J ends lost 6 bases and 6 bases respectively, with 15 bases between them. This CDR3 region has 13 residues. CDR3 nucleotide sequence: TGTGCCAGCAGGGGGACTCCGTGGCGCGAGCAGTACTTC. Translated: CASRGTPWREQYF.

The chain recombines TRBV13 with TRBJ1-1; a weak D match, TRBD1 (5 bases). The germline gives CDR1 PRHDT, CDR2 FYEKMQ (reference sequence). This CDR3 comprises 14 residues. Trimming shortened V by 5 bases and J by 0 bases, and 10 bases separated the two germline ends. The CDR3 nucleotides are TGTGCCAGCAGCGTGACGACAGTGAACACTGAAGCTTTCTTT. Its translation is CASSVTTVNTEAFF. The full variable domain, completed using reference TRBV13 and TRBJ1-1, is AAGVIQSPRHLIKEKRETATLKCYPIPRHDTVYWYQQGPGQDPQFLISFYEKMQSDKGSIPDRFSAQQFSDYHSELNMSSLELGDSALYFCASSVTTVNTEAFFGQGTRLTVV.

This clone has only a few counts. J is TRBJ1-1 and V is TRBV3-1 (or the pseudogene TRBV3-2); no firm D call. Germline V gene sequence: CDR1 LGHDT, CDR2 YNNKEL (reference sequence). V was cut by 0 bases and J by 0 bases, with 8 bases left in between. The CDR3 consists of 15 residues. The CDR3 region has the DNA TGTGCCAGCAGCCAAGAGTCGTCAGTGAACACTGAAGCTTTCTTT. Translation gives CASSQESSVNTEAFF.

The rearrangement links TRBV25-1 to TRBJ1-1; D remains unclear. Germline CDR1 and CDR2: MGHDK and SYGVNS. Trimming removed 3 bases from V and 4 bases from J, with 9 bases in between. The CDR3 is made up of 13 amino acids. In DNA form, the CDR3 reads TGTGCCAGCAGTGACCGGGTTGGCACTGAAGCTTTCTTT. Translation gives CASSDRVGTEAFF.

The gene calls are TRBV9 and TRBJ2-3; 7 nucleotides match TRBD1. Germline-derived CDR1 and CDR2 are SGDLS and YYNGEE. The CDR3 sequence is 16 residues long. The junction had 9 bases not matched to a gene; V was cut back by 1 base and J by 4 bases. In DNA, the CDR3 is TGTGCCAGCAGCGTATATGGTAGGACAGGTGCAGATACGCAGTATTTT. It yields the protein CASSVYGRTGADTQYF.

The DNA for the CDR3 is TGTGCCAGCAGCTTACAGGGGGCGCAAGAGACCCAGTACTTC. Translating it yields CASSLQGAQETQYF. The V call is TRBV5-6, the J call TRBJ2-5, with 9 bases that match TRBD1. V shed 2 bases, J shed 2 bases, and the junction held 1 base outside the gene matches. Germline CDR1 is SGHDT and CDR2 is YYEEEE. CDR3 length: 14 amino acids.

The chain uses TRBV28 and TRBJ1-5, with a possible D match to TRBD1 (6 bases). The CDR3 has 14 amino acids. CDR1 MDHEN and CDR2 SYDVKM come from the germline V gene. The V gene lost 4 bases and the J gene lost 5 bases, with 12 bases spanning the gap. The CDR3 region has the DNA TGTGCCAGCAGTTACCGCAGGGGCCATCAGCCCCAGCATTTT. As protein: CASSYRRGHQPQHF.

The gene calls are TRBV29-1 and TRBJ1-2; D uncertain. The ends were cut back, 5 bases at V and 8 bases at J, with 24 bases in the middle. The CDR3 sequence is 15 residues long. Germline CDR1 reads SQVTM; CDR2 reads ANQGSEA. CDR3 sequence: CSVSPTESFAGGYTF. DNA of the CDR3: TGCAGCGTTTCACCGACGGAATCCTTCGCCGGGGGCTACACCTTC. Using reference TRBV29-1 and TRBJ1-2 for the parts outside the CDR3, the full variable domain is SAVISQKPSRDICQRGTSLTIQCQVDSQVTMMFWYRQQPGQSLTLIATANQGSEATYESGFVIDKFPISRPNLTFSTLTVSNMSPEDSSIYLCSVSPTESFAGGYTFGSGTRLTVV.

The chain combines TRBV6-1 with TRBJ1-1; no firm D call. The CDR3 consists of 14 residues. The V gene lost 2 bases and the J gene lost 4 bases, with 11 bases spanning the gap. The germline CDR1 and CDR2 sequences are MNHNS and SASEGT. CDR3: CASSEPGRVTEAFF. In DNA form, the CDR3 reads TGTGCCAGCAGTGAACCGGGGAGGGTCACTGAAGCTTTCTTT.

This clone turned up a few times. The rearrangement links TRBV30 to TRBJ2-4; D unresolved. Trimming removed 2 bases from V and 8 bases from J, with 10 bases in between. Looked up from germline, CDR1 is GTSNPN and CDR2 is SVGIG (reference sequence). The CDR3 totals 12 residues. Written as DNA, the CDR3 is TGTGCCTGGAGTTCGAATGCGGACATTCAGTACTTC. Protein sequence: CAWSSNADIQYF.

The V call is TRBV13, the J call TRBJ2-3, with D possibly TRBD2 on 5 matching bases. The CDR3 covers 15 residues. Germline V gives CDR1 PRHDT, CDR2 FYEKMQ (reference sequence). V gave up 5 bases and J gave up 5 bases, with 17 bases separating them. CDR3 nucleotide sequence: TGTGCCAGCAGCCCCGACGGGGTCCCCGGAGATACGCAGTATTTT. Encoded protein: CASSPDGVPGDTQYF.

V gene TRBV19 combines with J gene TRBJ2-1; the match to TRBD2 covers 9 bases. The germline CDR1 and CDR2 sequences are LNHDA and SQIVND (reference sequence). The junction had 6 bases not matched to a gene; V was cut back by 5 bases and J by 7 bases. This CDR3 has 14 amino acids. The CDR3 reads CASSGVAGVNEQFF. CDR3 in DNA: TGTGCCAGTAGTGGGGTAGCGGGAGTGAATGAGCAGTTCTTC.

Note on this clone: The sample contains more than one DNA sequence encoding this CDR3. This chain's CDR3 is CASSQGLADYNEQFF. The CDR3 DNA reads as TGCGCCAGCAGCCAAGGACTAGCGGATTACAATGAGCAGTTCTTC. V and J are TRBV4-1 and TRBJ2-1; 9 nucleotides align to TRBD2. The CDR3 contains 15 residues. Germline lookup yields CDR1 MGHRA and CDR2 YSYEKL. Losses at the gene ends were 1 base for V and 4 bases for J; bases not matched to a gene: 2.